The sequence of this T cell receptor (beta chain) was determined in a study of blood T cells in healthy people across ages. Each sample provided at least 6 micrograms of extracted total RNA. Study-wide findings and caveats: A roughly linear age-dependent decrease characterized TCR beta diversity per million T cells.

This clonotype was picked up a small number of times. The antigen remains unidentified. There are 15 residues in the CDR3. The V and J ends lost 1 base and 5 bases respectively, with 14 bases between them. The second PCR ran about 6 to 11 cycles with a sample-barcoded 5' primer and J-beta primers. TCRdb reprocessed the 5' RACE reads with MiXCR, giving one entry per CDR3 protein. Here the sample spans fewer than 2 million distinct CDR3 sequences, about two fifths being singletons. The source material was blood. The sequence derives from a human donor in good health. The rearrangement joins TRBV12-3 or TRBV12-4 to TRBJ2-5; possibly TRBD1 for D (6 bases). The CDR3 DNA sequence: TGTGCCAGCAGTTTAGGACAGGCTTTAGGGGAGACCCAGTACTTC. Its translation is CASSLGQALGETQYF.